What follows are 3 T cell receptor beta chains derived from one specimen sequenced in a study of shared clonotypes between healthy human individuals. TCRdb keeps only in-frame clones here, not all; method: immunoSEQ multiplex PCR. The sample includes around 1.9 million clones, 90% to 95% seen only once; the top ten take 1.5% to 2%. CD45RO-negative, CCR7-positively selected cells formed the naive CD8 fraction, excluding terminally differentiated effector memory CD45RA+ cells. Material for sequencing was naive CD8+ T cells from PBMCs. All receptors come from a man between 18 and 35 years old in good health. Some clones in this sample may be carry-over from other donors' samples.

The V call is TRBV7-6, the J call TRBJ2-2; the D gene is possibly TRBD1 (6 bases). Between the trimmed V and J ends, which lost 5 bases and 9 bases, there was a span of 13 bases. The CDR3 consists of 13 residues. Germline CDR1 and CDR2: SGHVS and FNYEAQ. The CDR3 spells CASSLQGSWELFF. The CDR3 DNA reads TGTGCCAGCAGCCTACAGGGCAGCTGGGAGCTGTTTTTT.

The J gene is TRBJ2-7, the V gene TRBV11-2; TRBD1 agrees at 7 bases. The CDR3 is 13 amino acids. Trimming removed 4 bases from V and 3 bases from J; junction bases left unmatched: 3. The germline CDR1 and CDR2 sequences are SGHAT and FQNNGV. CDR3 nucleotide sequence: TGTGCCAGCAGCTACTACAGGGGCTACGAGCAGTACTTC. Encoded protein: CASSYYRGYEQYF.

J is TRBJ2-5 and V is TRBV10-3; D uncertain. Trimming cost V 4 bases and J 5 bases, with 11 bases left between them. CDR3 length: 13 residues. Germline V gene data show CDR1 as ENHRY and CDR2 as SYGVKD. In nucleotides, the CDR3 is TGTGCCATCAGTGGCTCCCTGGGGGAGACCCAGTACTTC. Its protein product is CAISGSLGETQYF.